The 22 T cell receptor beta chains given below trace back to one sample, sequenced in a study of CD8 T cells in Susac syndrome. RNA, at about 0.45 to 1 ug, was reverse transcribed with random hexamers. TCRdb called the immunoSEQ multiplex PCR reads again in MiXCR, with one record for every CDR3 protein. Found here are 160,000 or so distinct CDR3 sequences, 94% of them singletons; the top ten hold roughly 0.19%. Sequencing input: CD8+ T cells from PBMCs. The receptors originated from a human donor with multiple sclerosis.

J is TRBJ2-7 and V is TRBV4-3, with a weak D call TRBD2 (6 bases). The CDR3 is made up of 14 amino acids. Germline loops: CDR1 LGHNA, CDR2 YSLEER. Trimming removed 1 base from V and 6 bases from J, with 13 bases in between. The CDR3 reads CASSQVEGAREQYF. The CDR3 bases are TGCGCCAGCAGCCAAGTGGAGGGAGCGCGCGAGCAGTACTTC.

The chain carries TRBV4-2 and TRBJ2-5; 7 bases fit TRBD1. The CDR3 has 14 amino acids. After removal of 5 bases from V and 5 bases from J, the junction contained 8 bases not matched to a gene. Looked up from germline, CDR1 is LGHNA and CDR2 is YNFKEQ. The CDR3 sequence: CASSFHRGLETQYF. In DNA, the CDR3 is TGTGCCAGCAGCTTCCACAGGGGCTTGGAGACCCAGTACTTC.

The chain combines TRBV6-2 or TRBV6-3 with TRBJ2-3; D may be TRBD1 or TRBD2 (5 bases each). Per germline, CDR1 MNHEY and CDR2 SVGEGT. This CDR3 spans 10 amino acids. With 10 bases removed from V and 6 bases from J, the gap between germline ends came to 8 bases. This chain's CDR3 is CATEGDTQYF. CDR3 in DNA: TGTGCCACCGAGGGGGATACGCAGTATTTT.

CDR3 region: CASSLAGQGRGNTEAFF. The CDR3, as DNA: TGTGCCAGCAGCTTAGCGGGACAGGGGAGGGGAAACACTGAAGCTTTCTTT. V is TRBV7-9 and J is TRBJ1-1, with 10 bases fitting TRBD1. Germline V gene lookup returns CDR1 SEHNR and CDR2 FQNEAQ (reference sequence). This CDR3 is built from 17 residues. J gave up 2 bases and V 0 bases, and 6 bases lay outside the gene matches.

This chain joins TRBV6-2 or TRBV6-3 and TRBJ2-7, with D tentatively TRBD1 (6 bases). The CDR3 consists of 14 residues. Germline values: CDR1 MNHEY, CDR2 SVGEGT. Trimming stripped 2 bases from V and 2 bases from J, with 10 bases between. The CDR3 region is CASSYQDSAYEQYF. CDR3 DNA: TGTGCCAGCAGTTACCAGGACAGCGCCTACGAGCAGTACTTC.

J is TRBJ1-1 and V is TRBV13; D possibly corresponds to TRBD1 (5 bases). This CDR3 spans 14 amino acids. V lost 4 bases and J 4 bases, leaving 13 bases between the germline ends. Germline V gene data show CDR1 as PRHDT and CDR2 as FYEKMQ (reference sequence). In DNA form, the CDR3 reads TGTGCCAGCAGCTGGGGACGGGCGGGCACTGAAGCTTTCTTT. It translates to CASSWGRAGTEAFF.

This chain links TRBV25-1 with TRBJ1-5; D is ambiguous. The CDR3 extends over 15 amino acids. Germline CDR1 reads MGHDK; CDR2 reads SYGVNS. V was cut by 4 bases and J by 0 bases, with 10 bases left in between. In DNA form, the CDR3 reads TGTGCCAGCAGTGCCGACATCAATAGCAATCAGCCCCAGCATTTT. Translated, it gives CASSADINSNQPQHF.

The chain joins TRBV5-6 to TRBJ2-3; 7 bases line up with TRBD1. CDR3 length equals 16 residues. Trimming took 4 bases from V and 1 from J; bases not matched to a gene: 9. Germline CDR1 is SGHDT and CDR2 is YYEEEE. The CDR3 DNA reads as TGTGCCAGCAGCCCCGGGACAGCCCTTCGCACAGATACGCAGTATTTT. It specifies CASSPGTALRTDTQYF.

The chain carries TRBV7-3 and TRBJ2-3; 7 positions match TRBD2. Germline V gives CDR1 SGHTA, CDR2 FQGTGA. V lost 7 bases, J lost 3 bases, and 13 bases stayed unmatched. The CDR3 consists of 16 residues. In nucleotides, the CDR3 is TGTGCCAGCACTATTCAAAAGCGGGGAGGGACAGATACGCAGTATTTT. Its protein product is CASTIQKRGGTDTQYF.

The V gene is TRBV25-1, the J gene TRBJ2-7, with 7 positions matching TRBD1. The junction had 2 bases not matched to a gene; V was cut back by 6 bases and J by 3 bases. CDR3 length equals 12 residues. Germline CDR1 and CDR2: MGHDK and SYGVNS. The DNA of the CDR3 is TGTGCCAGCAGGGCAGGGGGCTACGAGCAGTACTTC. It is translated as CASRAGGYEQYF.

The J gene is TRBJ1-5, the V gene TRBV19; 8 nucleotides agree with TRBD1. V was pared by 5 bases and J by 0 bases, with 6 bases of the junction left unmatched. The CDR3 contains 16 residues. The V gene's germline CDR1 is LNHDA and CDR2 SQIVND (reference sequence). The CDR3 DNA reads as TGTGCCAGTAGTCCCGGGACAGGTTATAGCAATCAGCCCCAGCATTTT. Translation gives CASSPGTGYSNQPQHF.

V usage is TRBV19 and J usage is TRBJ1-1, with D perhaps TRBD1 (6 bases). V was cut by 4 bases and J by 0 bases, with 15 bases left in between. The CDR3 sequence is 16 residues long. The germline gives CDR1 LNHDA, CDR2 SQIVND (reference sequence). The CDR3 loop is CASSRAGEGLNTEAFF. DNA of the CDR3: TGTGCCAGTAGTAGGGCAGGGGAAGGGTTGAACACTGAAGCTTTCTTT.

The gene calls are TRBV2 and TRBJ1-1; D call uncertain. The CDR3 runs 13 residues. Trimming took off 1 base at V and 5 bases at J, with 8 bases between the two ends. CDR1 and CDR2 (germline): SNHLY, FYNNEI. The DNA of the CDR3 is TGTGCCAGCAGTGAAGACCTGTTTACTGAAGCTTTCTTT. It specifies CASSEDLFTEAFF.

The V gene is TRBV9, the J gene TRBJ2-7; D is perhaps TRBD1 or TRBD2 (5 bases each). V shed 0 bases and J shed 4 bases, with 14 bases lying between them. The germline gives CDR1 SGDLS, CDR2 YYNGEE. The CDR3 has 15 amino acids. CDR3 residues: CASSVGTGAPYEQYF. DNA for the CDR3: TGTGCCAGCAGCGTAGGGACCGGGGCACCTTACGAGCAGTACTTC.

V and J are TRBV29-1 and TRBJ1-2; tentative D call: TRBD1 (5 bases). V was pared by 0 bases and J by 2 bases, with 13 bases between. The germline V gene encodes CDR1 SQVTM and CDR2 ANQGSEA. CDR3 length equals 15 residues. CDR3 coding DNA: TGCAGCGTTGAAGAAAGACAGCCCATCAACTATGGCTACACCTTC. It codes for CSVEERQPINYGYTF.

CDR3 residues: CASSLHSTQYF. The CDR3 nucleotides are TGTGCCAGCAGCCTTCACTCGACCCAGTACTTC. The rearrangement joins TRBV7-9 to TRBJ2-5; D is unclear. CDR1 is SEHNR, CDR2 FQNEAQ, per germline (reference sequence). The CDR3 runs to 11 residues. V shed 5 bases and J shed 7 bases, with 8 bases lying between them.

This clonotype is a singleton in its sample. DNA of the CDR3: TGTGCCAGTAGTATGGGGCGCCTCGGAGATACGCAGTATTTT. Its translation: CASSMGRLGDTQYF. V is TRBV19 and J is TRBJ2-3; D is perhaps TRBD1 (5 bases). This CDR3 contains 14 residues. V lost 3 bases to trimming and J lost 5 bases, with 12 bases between them. Germline values: CDR1 LNHDA, CDR2 SQIVND (reference sequence).

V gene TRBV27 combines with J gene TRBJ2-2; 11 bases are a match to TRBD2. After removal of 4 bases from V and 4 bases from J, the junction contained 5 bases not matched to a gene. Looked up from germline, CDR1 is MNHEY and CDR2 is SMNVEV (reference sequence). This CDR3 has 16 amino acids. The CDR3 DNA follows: TGTGCCAGCAGTTCACTAGCGGGGGATTTCACCGGGGAGCTGTTTTTT. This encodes CASSSLAGDFTGELFF.

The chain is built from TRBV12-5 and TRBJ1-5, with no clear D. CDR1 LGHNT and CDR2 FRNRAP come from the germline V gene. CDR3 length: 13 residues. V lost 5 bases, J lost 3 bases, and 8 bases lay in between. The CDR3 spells CASGPSVNQPQHF. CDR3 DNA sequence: TGTGCTAGTGGTCCCTCCGTCAATCAGCCCCAGCATTTT.

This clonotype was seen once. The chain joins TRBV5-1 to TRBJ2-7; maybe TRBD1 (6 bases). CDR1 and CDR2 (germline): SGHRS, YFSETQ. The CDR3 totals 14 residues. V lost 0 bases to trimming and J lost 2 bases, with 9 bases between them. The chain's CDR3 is CASSLEGGTYEQYF. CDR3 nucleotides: TGCGCCAGCAGCTTGGAAGGGGGAACCTACGAGCAGTACTTC.

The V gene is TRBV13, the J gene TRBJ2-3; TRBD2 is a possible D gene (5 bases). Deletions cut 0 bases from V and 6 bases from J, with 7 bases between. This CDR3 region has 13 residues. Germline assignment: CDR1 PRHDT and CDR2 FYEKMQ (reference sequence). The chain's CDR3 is CASSLGVADTQYF. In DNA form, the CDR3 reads TGTGCCAGCAGCTTAGGTGTAGCGGATACGCAGTATTTT.

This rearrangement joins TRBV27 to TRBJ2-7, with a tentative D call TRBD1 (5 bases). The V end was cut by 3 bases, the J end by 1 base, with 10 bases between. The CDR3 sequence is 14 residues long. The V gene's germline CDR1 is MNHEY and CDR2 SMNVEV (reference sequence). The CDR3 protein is CASSLYQGSYEQYF. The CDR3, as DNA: TGTGCCAGCAGTTTGTATCAGGGTTCCTACGAGCAGTACTTC.